This T cell receptor (beta chain) was retrieved from a study of cytomegalovirus exposure and HLA in healthy donors. With V trimmed by 4 bases and J by 5 bases, 8 bases remained unmatched. In germline, CDR1 is SGHDT, CDR2 YYEEEE. CDR3 length equals 14 residues. This clone appeared once. Its antigen is unknown. General observations from the study: Within an earlier analysis, most TCR beta V segments proved productive either about 87% or about 30% of the time. Among CMV-associated TCR beta chains, most appeared HLA-restricted in a later analysis.

Both 60 Vbeta primers and 13 Jbeta primers went into the PCR. Using immunoSEQ multiplex PCR, the repertoire was profiled, and TCRdb retains in-frame clones only, with some absent. The sample consists of about 150,000 clones, around three quarters of them appearing once. The sequenced sample was PBMCs. The chain recombines TRBV5-6 with TRBJ2-5; TRBD1 agrees at 7 bases. The receptor was derived from an older woman in good health and CMV-seropositive. The CDR3 here is CASSLPGGGETQYF. CDR3 in DNA: TGTGCCAGCAGCCTTCCAGGGGGTGGTGAGACCCAGTACTTC.